This TCR beta chain is drawn from a study of blood T cell dynamics during melanoma immunotherapy. Each bulk PBMC sample had around 380 ng DNA loaded. The table came from immunoSEQ multiplex PCR; TCRdb's copy has only in-frame clones and leaves some out. The table has over 10,000 clones, less than 85% seen once. In the case of this clone: Its antigen is still unknown.

Whole-study findings and limits: At W3, later disease-control patients showed bifurcated PBMC repertoire changes, unlike progressors.

The time point here: pre-treatment baseline. One draw preceded checkpoint blockade; another followed its first cycle at week 3. The material was blood, obtained from a patient treated with checkpoint blockade. This TCR came from a human donor with melanoma.

The CDR3 is CASSFGGGISGANVLTF. CDR3 bases: TGTGCCAGCAGCTTCGGGGGAGGGATCTCTGGGGCCAACGTCCTGACTTTC. This chain links TRBV7-2 with TRBJ2-6; 7 bases are shared with TRBD2. The trim removed 3 bases at V and 0 bases at J, leaving 5 bases unmatched. The CDR3 runs 17 residues. The germline V gene has CDR1 SGHTA and CDR2 FQGNSA.